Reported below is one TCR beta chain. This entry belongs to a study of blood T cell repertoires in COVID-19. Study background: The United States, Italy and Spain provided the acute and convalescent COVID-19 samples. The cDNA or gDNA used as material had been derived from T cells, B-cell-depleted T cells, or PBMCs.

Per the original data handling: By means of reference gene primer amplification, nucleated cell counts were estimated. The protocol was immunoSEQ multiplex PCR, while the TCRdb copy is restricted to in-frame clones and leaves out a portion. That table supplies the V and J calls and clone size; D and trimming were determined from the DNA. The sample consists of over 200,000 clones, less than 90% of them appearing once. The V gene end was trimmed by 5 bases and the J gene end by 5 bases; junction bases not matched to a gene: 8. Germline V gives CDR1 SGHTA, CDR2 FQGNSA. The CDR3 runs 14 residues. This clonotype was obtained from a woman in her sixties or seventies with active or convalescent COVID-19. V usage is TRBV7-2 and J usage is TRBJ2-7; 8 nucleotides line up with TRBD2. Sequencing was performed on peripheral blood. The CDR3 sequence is CASSPGLVVDEQYF. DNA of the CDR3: TGTGCCAGCAGCCCGGGACTAGTTGTGGACGAGCAGTACTTC.